The source of this TCR beta chain is a study of blood T cell repertoires in COVID-19 (dated by TCRdb to the early 2020s). Turning to the overall study: The collaborator samples originated in the United States, Italy and Spain and spanned the acute and convalescent phases of COVID-19. Deeply sampled blood TCRbeta repertoires from subjects exposed to, actively infected with, or recovered from COVID-19 were included in the dataset. The samples were drawn from the first 160 participants of the ongoing ImmuneRACE study and from 1,200 or so subjects provided by 6 global collaborators. Sample metadata almost always included a de-identified subject ID, COVID-19 status, age in years and sex. The repertoires were released in a freely available public database meant as a resource for research on the immune response to SARS-CoV-2. Where HLA class I and class II types were available, the types were taken from metadata supplied by the sample provider, not from assay-based typing. The prospective study material was composed of cDNA or gDNA derived from T cells, B-cell-depleted T cells, or PBMCs. What the research found in general, with its limitations: How much clinical and demographic metadata was included differed by source and by participant, and the metadata was provided uncurated.

The collaborating institutions used their own protocols to collect whole blood in K2EDTA tubes. For TCRbeta analysis, collaborator samples were shipped as frozen whole blood, as isolated PBMCs, or as DNA extracted from either sample type. This clone turned up a few times. Its binding antigen is unknown. No base-level quality is on record; no much larger clone is a single base apart. TCRbeta CDR3 regions were amplified from genomic DNA by means of the immunoSEQ Assay, a bias-controlled multiplex PCR. Per the original workflow: Nucleated cell counts per sample were estimated from amplification of reference gene primers within the assay. Sequence reads were collapsed and filtered to measure the absolute abundance of every unique TCRbeta CDR3 rearrangement. For each sample, productive Simpson clonality was calculated as the square root of Simpson's diversity index across productive rearrangements. TCRdb retrieved this table from immuneACCESS and kept in-frame rearrangements only. Not all clones are present; in checked studies, unresolved V genes account for under half, and no reason is known for the remainder. V, J and clone size were drawn from that table, and D and trimming were deduced from the DNA. The sample contains roughly 93,000 clones, around 85% of them found a single time. The ten largest make up roughly 10% of the sample.

CDR1 and CDR2 were assigned from the germline V gene (reference sequence) as LNHDA and SQIVND. The CDR3 spans 14 residues, from the cysteine through the phenylalanine. Just the 42-base CDR3 DNA is kept, in frame starting at base 1. Clipping removes 4 bases from V and 7 bases from J, with 7 as the unmatched junction base count. The chain was built from TRBV19 and TRBJ1-2; 9 junctional bases match TRBD1. The clonotype comes from a woman older than 75 with acute or convalescent COVID-19. The sequenced sample was peripheral blood. The CDR3 protein is CASSSTGGVSGYTF. At the DNA level, the sequence is TGTGCCAGTAGTAGCACAGGGGGCGTGAGTGGCTACACCTTC.